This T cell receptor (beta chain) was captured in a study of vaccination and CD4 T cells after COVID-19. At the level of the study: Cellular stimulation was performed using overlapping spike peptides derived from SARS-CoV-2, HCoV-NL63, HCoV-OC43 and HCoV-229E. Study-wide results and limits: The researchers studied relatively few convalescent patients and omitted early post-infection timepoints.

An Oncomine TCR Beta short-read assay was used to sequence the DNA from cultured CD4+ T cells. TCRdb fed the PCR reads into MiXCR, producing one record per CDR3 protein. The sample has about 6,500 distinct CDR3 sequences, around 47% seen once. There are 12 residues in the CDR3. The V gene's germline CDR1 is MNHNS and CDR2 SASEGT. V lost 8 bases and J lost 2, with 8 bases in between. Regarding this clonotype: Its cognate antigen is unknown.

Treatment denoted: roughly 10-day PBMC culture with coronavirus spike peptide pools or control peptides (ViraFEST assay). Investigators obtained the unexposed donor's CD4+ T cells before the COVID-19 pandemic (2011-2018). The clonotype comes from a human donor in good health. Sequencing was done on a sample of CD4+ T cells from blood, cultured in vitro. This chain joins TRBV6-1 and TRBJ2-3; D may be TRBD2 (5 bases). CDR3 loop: CASSRDTDTQYF. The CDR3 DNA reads TGTGCCAGCTCCCGGGACACAGATACGCAGTATTTT.